Listed below are T cell receptor beta chains from one sample, sequenced in a study of blood T cell repertoires in COVID-19. The table came from immunoSEQ multiplex PCR; TCRdb's copy has only in-frame clones and leaves some out. The table records 150,000 to 160,000 clones, nearly 80% of them present only once. Sequencing was carried out using peripheral blood. These receptors all come from a man older than 75 with acute or convalescent COVID-19. Each CDR3 is given with its conserved first and last residue. The D gene is left open where the match is weak. The size entry is marked missing in some rows and otherwise reads once, few, many or a size class.

TRBJ1-2 - TRBD1 TRBV7-2 CASSPGTGRPNYGYTF TGTGCCAGCAGCCCCGGGACAGGGCGTCCTAACTATGGCTACACCTTC
TRBJ2-2 - TRBD1 TRBV11-3 CASSFFTGGKNTGELFF TGTGCCAGCAGCTTCTTCACAGGGGGCAAGAACACCGGGGAGCTGTTTTTT
TRBJ1-2 few - TRBV18 CASSRAETQGFGYTF TGTGCCAGCTCGCGCGCCGAAACTCAGGGGTTTGGCTACACCTTC
TRBJ2-1 - - TRBV10-2 CASSELREQFF TGCGCCAGCAGTGAGTTACGGGAGCAGTTCTTC
TRBJ1-2 - TRBD1 TRBV19 CASSTQGTGNYGYTF TGTGCCAGTAGTACCCAAGGGACAGGGAACTATGGCTACACCTTC
TRBJ2-7 - - TRBV7-9 CASSNNYEQYF TGTGCCAGCAGCAACAACTACGAGCAGTACTTC
TRBJ1-4 once TRBD1 TRBV23-1 CASSQSAGTGVPTNEKLFF TGCGCCAGCAGTCAATCAGCCGGGACAGGGGTTCCAACTAATGAAAAACTGTTTTTT
TRBJ1-2 - TRBD1 TRBV6-5 CASRRPGQGVYGYTF TGTGCCAGCAGACGACCGGGACAGGGGGTATATGGCTACACCTTC
TRBJ2-3 - - TRBV3-1/TRBV3-2 CASSQGSGYSQYF TGTGCCAGCAGCCAAGGCAGCGGGTATTCTCAGTATTTT
TRBJ2-2 - TRBD1 TRBV19 CASSSQGTGGPGELFF TGTGCCAGTAGTAGTCAGGGGACAGGGGGCCCCGGGGAGCTGTTTTTT
TRBJ1-2 few - TRBV11-2 CASSLGWGHYGYTF TGTGCCAGCAGCTTAGGCTGGGGGCACTATGGCTACACCTTC
TRBJ2-5 - - TRBV3-1/TRBV3-2 CASRGSTGETQYF TGTGCCAGCAGAGGATCTACCGGGGAGACCCAGTACTTC
TRBJ2-1 - TRBD2 TRBV5-1 CASTSDSAGKQFF TGCGCCAGCACCTCAGACTCAGCGGGGAAACAGTTCTTC
TRBJ1-6 - - TRBV18 CASHAGRNDSPLHF TGTGCCAGCCACGCTGGCAGGAACGATTCACCCCTCCACTTT
TRBJ1-2 - - TRBV29-1 CSVARLINYGYTF TGCAGCGTCGCCAGACTGATTAACTATGGCTACACCTTC
TRBJ2-4 - TRBD1 TRBV5-1 CASSRTGGVGNIQYF TGCGCCAGCTCCCGGACAGGGGGCGTAGGAAACATTCAGTACTTC
TRBJ1-1 - TRBD1 TRBV5-4 CASSSPGQSNTEAFF TGTGCCAGCAGCTCACCGGGACAGTCGAACACTGAAGCTTTCTTT
TRBJ2-3 few - TRBV10-1 CASRSRGADTQYF TGCGCCAGCAGGTCCAGGGGGGCAGATACGCAGTATTTT
TRBJ2-1 - TRBD2 TRBV6-2/TRBV6-3 CASSGGLAGTEQFF TGTGCCAGCAGTGGGGGACTAGCGGGGACTGAGCAGTTCTTC
TRBJ2-7 few - TRBV6-2/TRBV6-3 CASSYGTVYEQYF TGTGCCAGCAGTTATGGTACAGTTTACGAGCAGTACTTC
TRBJ2-1 - - TRBV5-1 CASSSDYNEQFF TGCGCCAGCAGCTCAGATTACAATGAGCAGTTCTTC
TRBJ2-7 - TRBD1 TRBV19 CASSSDREWQYF TGTGCCAGTAGTTCGGACAGGGAATGGCAGTACTTC
TRBJ2-3 - - TRBV6-6 CASSSPGNTDTQYF TGTGCCAGCAGTAGCCCGGGGAACACAGATACGCAGTATTTT
TRBJ2-7 - TRBD1 TRBV29-1 CSVGPGQGTYEQYF TGCAGCGTGGGGCCGGGACAGGGGACCTACGAGCAGTACTTC
TRBJ2-5 - - TRBV6-5 CASSYLNRPSGETQYF TGTGCCAGCAGTTACCTCAACAGACCTTCTGGGGAGACCCAGTACTTC
TRBJ1-2 - TRBD1 TRBV11-3 CASSLAQGVSFQF TGTGCCAGCAGCTTAGCACAGGGGGTATCTTTCCAATTC
TRBJ1-2 - - TRBV28 CASRRGGYGYTF TGTGCCAGCAGGAGGGGGGGGTATGGCTACACCTTC
TRBJ1-5 - - TRBV3-1/TRBV3-2 CASSQAGQPQHF TGTGCCAGCAGCCAAGCGGGACAGCCCCAGCATTTT
TRBJ2-5 - - TRBV11-1 CASSPRFDKSVETQYF TGTGCCAGCAGCCCCAGGTTTGATAAATCCGTGGAGACCCAGTACTTC
TRBJ2-1 - TRBD2 TRBV5-1 CASSLWGGSSGYEQFF TGCGCCAGCAGCTTGTGGGGGGGATCTAGCGGTTATGAGCAGTTCTTC
TRBJ2-5 many - TRBV19 CASSHNSRETQYF TGTGCCAGTAGCCACAACAGTAGGGAGACCCAGTACTTC
TRBJ2-7 - TRBD1 TRBV11-2 CASSLVPGQTVYEQYF TGTGCCAGCAGCTTAGTCCCGGGACAGACAGTCTACGAGCAGTACTTC
TRBJ1-1 - - TRBV3-1/TRBV3-2 CASSQVTAGNTEAFF TGTGCCAGCAGCCAAGTCACAGCAGGGAACACTGAAGCTTTCTTT
TRBJ1-4 - - TRBV5-4 CASSKRTGTTNEKLFF TGTGCCAGCAGCAAACGAACAGGGACAACTAATGAAAAACTGTTTTTT
TRBJ2-4 - - TRBV19 CASRSLAKNIQYF TGTGCCAGTCGGTCTCTAGCCAAAAACATTCAGTACTTC
TRBJ1-2 once - TRBV18 CASSISGTSRPNYGYTF TGTGCCAGCTCAATTTCCGGGACATCGCGGCCTAACTATGGCTACACCTTC
TRBJ2-3 - TRBD1 TRBV11-3 CASSLVQGAADTQYF TGTGCCAGCAGCTTAGTACAGGGGGCGGCAGATACGCAGTATTTT
TRBJ1-1 - TRBD1 TRBV10-3 CAISEPAQGENTEAFF TGTGCCATCAGTGAGCCTGCCCAGGGGGAGAACACTGAAGCTTTCTTT
TRBJ1-5 - - TRBV5-5 CASSRRGSAQPQHF TGTGCCAGCAGCCGCAGGGGATCGGCTCAGCCCCAGCATTTT
TRBJ2-5 - TRBD2 TRBV18 CASSPAGGQETQYF TGTGCCAGCTCACCAGCGGGGGGACAAGAGACCCAGTACTTC
TRBJ1-2 - TRBD1 TRBV28 CASGTAYGYTF TGTGCGTCTGGGACAGCCTATGGCTACACCTTC
TRBJ1-2 - - TRBV14 CASSQEASYGYTF TGTGCCAGCAGCCAAGAGGCCAGCTATGGCTACACCTTC
TRBJ2-3 - - TRBV5-8 CASSLGQGGDTQYF TGTGCCAGCAGCTTGGGGCAGGGGGGAGATACGCAGTATTTT
TRBJ2-1 - - TRBV6-8 CASSFQWARLIDEQFF TGTGCCAGCAGTTTTCAGTGGGCCCGCCTCATTGATGAGCAGTTCTTC